These T cell receptor beta chains were read from a single sample in a study of T cells expressing NK-cell markers. TCRdb derives one entry per CDR3 protein from the 5' RACE reads, leaving out DNA. Its table lists 200,000 to 300,000 distinct CDR3 sequences. What was sequenced was blood T cells: a sorted CD56 or NKG2C T cell subset, CD4+ or CD8+ T cells, or bulk PBMC T cells (not recorded which). These receptors were collected from a woman aged 18 to 75 in good health. CDR3s include the opening cysteine and the closing phenylalanine or tryptophan.

j_call v_call cdr3_aa
TRBJ2-1 TRBV6-1 CASSLGDWLNEQFF
TRBJ2-5 TRBV29-1 CSVAAGGSEETQYF
TRBJ1-2 TRBV4-1 CASSQDPGGWYGYTF
TRBJ1-1 TRBV12-3/TRBV12-4 CASSWDRETEAFF
TRBJ1-2 TRBV12-3/TRBV12-4 CASSLARGDYGYTF
TRBJ2-5 TRBV3-1 CASSQGVPGETQYF
TRBJ2-2 TRBV24-1 CATSDSRTGGTGELFF
TRBJ2-7 TRBV7-8 CASSFRARSVDEQYF
TRBJ2-5 TRBV7-2 CASQPSGSVTQYF
TRBJ1-4 TRBV3-1 CASSYRVRDEKLFF
TRBJ2-3 TRBV29-1 CSVEDIGRAGEDTQYF
TRBJ1-1 TRBV20-1 CSAYTPQGTEAFF
TRBJ1-5 TRBV12-3/TRBV12-4 CASSLPGAGQPQHF
TRBJ1-1 TRBV10-3 CAISEGTSDAFF
TRBJ2-5 TRBV5-5 CASSLVYGSIGAQYF
TRBJ2-2 TRBV6-2/TRBV6-3 CASSRTPGELFF
TRBJ1-1 TRBV29-1 CSVAGRANTEAFF